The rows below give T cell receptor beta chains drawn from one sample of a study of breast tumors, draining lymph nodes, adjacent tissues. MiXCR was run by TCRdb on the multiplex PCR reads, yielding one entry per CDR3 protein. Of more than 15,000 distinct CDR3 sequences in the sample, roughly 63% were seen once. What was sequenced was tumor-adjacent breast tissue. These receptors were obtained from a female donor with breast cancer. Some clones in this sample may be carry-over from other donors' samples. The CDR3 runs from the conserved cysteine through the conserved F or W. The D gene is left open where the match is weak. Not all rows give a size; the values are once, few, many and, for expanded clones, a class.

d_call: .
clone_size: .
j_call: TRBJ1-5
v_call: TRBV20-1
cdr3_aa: CSDSVDPDRPQHF
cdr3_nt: TGCAGTGATAGTGTCGACCCGGATCGGCCCCAGCATTTT

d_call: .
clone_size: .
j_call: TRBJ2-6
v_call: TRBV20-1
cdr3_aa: CSASGEGAGRSSGANVLTF
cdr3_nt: TGCAGTGCTAGCGGTGAAGGGGCGGGGCGCAGCTCTGGGGCCAACGTCCTGACTTTC

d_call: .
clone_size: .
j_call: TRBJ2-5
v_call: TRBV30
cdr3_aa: CAWQNGQSVEAQYF
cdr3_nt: TGTGCCTGGCAAAATGGACAGTCCGTAGAGGCCCAGTACTTC

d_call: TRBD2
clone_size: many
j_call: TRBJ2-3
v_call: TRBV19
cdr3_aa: CASSTSGLVGTDTQYF
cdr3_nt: TGTGCCAGTAGTACCTCGGGACTAGTTGGGACAGATACGCAGTATTTT

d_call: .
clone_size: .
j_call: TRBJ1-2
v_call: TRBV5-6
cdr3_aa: CAGSLRLGYTF
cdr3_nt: TGTGCCGGCAGCTTGCGGTTAGGCTACACCTTC

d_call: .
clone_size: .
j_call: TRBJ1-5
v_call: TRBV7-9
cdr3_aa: CSSSSTGNQPQHF
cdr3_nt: TGTTCCAGCAGTTCGACAGGCAATCAGCCCCAGCATTTT

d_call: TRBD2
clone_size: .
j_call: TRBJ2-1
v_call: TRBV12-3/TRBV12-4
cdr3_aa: CASSRLDRGGASNEQFF
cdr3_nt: TGTGCCAGCAGTCGTCTGGACCGCGGGGGGGCCAGCAATGAGCAGTTCTTC

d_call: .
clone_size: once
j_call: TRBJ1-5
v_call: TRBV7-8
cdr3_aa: CASSSYSHSQGPQHF
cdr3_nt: TGTGCCAGCAGCTCATACAGCCACAGCCAGGGGCCCCAGCATTTT

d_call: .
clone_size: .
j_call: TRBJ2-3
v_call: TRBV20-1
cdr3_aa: CSASQQNTDTQYF
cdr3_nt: TGCAGTGCTAGTCAACAGAACACAGATACGCAGTATTTT

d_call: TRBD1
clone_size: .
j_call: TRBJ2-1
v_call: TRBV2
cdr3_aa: CASRAQTGDEQFF
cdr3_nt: TGTGCCAGCAGAGCCCAGACAGGGGATGAGCAGTTCTTC

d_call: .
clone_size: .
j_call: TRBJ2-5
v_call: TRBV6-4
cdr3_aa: CASSMGLVETQYF
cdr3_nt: TGTGCCAGTAGTATGGGTCTGGTAGAGACCCAGTACTTC

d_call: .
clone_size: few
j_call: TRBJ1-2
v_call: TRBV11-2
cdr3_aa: CASSLPRGGEQGNYGYTF
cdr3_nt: TGTGCCAGCAGCTTACCAAGGGGTGGCGAACAGGGTAACTATGGCTACACCTTC

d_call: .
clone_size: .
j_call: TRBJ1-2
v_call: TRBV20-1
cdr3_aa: CSARSRATNYGYTF
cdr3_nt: TGCAGTGCTAGAAGCCGGGCGACTAACTATGGCTACACCTTC

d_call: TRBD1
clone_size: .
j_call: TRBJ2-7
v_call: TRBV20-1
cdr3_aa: CSAPSRQGIYF
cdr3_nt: TGCAGTGCTCCATCAAGACAGGGGATTTACTTC

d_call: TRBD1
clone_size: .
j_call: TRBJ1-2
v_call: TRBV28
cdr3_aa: CASSEGTGQGYTF
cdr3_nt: TGTGCCAGCAGCGAGGGGACAGGGCAGGGCTACACCTTC

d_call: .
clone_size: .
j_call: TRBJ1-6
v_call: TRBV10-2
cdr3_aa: CASRAGTSDSPLRF
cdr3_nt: TGCGCCAGCAGAGCCGGGACCTCGGATTCACCCCTCCGCTTT

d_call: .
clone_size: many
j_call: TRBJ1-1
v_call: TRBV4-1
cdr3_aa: CASSQEAGLSITEAFF
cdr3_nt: TGCGCCAGCAGCCAAGAAGCAGGGTTGAGCATCACTGAAGCTTTCTTT

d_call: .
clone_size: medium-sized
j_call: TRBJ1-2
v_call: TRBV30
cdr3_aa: CATAPGDYGYTF
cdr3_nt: TGTGCCACAGCCCCCGGTGACTATGGCTACACCTTC

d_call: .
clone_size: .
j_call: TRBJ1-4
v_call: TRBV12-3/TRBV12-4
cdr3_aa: CASSFISREKLFF
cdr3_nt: TGTGCCAGCAGTTTCATCTCGCGGGAAAAACTGTTTTTT

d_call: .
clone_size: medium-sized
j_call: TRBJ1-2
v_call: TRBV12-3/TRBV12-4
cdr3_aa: CASSRLDRGGDGYTF
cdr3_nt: TGTGCCAGCAGTCGTCTGGACCGCGGGGGGGATGGCTACACCTTC

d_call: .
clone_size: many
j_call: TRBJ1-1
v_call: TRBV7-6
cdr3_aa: CASSLAGNTEAFF
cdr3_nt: TGTGCCAGCAGCTTAGCCGGTAACACTGAAGCTTTCTTT

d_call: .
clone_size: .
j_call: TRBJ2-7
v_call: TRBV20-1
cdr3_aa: CSAADVYEQYF
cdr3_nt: TGCAGTGCTGCGGACGTCTACGAGCAGTACTTC

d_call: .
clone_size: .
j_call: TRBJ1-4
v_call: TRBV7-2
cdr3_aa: CASSTRVLDEKLFF
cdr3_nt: TGTGCCAGCAGCACCAGGGTATTGGATGAAAAACTGTTTTTT

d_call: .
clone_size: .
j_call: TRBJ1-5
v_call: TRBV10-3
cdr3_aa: CAISEFGQFSNQPQHF
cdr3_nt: TGTGCCATCAGTGAATTCGGACAGTTTAGCAATCAGCCCCAGCATTTT

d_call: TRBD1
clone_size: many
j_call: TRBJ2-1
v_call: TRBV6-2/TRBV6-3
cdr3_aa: CASSPLGTGKNEQFF
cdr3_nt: TGTGCCAGCAGTCCCCTCGGGACAGGGAAGAATGAGCAGTTCTTC

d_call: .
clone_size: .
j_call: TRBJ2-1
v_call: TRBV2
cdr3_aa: CASRLASSYNEQFF
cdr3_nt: TGTGCCAGTCGCCTAGCGAGCTCCTACAATGAGCAGTTCTTC

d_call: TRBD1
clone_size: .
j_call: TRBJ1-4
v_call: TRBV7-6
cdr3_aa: CASSQGTGGNEKLFF
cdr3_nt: TGTGCCAGCAGCCAGGGGACAGGGGGCAATGAAAAACTGTTTTTT

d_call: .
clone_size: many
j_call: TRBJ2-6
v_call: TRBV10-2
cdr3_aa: CASSESDGYSGANVLTF
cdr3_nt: TGCGCCAGCAGTGAGTCGGACGGATACTCTGGGGCCAACGTCCTGACTTTC

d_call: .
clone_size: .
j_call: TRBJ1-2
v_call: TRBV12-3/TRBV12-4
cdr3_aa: CASSWGGSGNTF
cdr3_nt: TGTGCCAGCAGTTGGGGAGGCTCTGGAAACACCTTC

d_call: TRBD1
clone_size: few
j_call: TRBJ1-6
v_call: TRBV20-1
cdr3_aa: CSARTSTGGSNSPLHF
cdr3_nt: TGCAGTGCTAGAACCTCGACAGGGGGGAGTAATTCACCCCTCCACTTT

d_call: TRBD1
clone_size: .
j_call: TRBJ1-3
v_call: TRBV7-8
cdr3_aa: CASSLGDRAGSGNTIYF
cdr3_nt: TGTGCCAGCAGCTTAGGGGACAGGGCCGGTTCTGGAAACACCATATATTTT

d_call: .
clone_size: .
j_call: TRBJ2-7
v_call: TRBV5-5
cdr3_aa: CASSYGPSYEQYF
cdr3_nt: TGTGCCAGCAGCTATGGGCCCTCCTACGAGCAGTACTTC

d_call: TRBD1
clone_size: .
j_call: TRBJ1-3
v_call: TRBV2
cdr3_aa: CASSVGQRNTIYF
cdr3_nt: TGTGCCAGCAGCGTGGGACAGAGGAACACCATATATTTT

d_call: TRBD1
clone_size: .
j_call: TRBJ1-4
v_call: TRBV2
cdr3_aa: CASSGGQGGNEKLFF
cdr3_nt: TGTGCCAGCAGTGGTGGACAGGGAGGTAATGAAAAACTGTTTTTT

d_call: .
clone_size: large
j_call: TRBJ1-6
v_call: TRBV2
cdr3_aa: CASSLTGIYNNSPLHF
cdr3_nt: TGTGCCAGCAGCCTTACAGGGATATATAATAATTCACCCCTCCACTTT

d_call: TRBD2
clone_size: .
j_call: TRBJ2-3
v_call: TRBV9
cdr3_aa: CASSKAGVGDTQYF
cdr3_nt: TGTGCCAGCAGCAAGGCGGGGGTAGGAGATACGCAGTATTTT

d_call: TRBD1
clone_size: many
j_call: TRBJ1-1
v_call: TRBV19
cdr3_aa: CASSMGQRGEAFF
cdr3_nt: TGTGCCAGTAGCATGGGACAGAGGGGCGAAGCTTTCTTT

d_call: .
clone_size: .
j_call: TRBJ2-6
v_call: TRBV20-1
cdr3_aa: CSAREGSSGANVLTF
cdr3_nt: TGCAGTGCTAGAGAGGGGTCCTCTGGGGCCAACGTCCTGACTTTC

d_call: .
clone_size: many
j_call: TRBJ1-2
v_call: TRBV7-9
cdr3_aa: CASSPSWFGIYGYPF
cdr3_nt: TGTGCCAGCAGTCCCAGCTGGTTCGGTATCTATGGCTACCCCTTC

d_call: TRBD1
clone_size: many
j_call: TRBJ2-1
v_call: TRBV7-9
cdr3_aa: CASSPDRAYNEQFF
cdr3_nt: TGTGCCAGCAGCCCGGACAGGGCTTACAATGAGCAGTTCTTC

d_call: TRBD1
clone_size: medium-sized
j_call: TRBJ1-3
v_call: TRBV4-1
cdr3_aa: CASSRGGQGNTIYF
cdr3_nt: TGCGCCAGCAGCCGCGGGGGACAGGGAAACACCATATATTTT

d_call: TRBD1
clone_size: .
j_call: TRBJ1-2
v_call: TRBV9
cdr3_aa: CASSAGGQGHYGYTF
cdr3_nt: TGTGCCAGCAGCGCTGGGGGACAGGGGCACTATGGCTACACCTTC

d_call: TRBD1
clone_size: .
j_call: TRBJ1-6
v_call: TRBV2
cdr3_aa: CASSETGGSGSPLHF
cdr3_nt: TGTGCCAGCAGTGAGACAGGGGGGAGTGGTTCTCCCCTCCACTTT

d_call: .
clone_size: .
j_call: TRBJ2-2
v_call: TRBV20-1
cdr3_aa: CSASGTNTGELFF
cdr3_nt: TGCAGTGCTAGCGGGACGAACACCGGGGAGCTGTTTTTT

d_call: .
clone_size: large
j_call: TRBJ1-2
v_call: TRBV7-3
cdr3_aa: CASSSDTNYGYTF
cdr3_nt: TGTGCCAGCAGCTCAGATACTAACTATGGCTACACCTTC

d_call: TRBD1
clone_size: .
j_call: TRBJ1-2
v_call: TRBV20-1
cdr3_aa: CSARVAPEDRGRYGYTF
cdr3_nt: TGCAGTGCTAGAGTCGCCCCGGAGGACAGGGGGAGGTATGGCTACACCTTC

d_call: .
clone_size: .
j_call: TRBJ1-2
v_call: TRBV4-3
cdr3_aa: CASSQGPGYGYTF
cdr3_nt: TGCGCCAGCAGCCAAGGGCCGGGTTATGGCTACACCTTC

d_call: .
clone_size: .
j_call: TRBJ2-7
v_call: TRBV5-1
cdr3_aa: CASQLGLGDDQYF
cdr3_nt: TGCGCCAGCCAACTCGGTCTGGGGGACGACCAGTACTTC

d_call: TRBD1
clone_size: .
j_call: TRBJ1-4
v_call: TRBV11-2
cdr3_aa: CASSLDTGDKLFF
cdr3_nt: TGTGCCAGCAGCTTAGATACAGGGGACAAACTGTTTTTT

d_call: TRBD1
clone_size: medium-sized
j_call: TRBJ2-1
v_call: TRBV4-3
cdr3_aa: CASSQAPGQGIYNEQFF
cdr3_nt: TGCGCCAGCAGCCAAGCGCCGGGACAGGGAATCTACAATGAGCAGTTCTTC

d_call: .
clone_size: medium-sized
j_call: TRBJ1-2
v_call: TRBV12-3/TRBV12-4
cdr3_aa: CASSPRMGGNSNGYTF
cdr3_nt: TGTGCCAGCAGCCCCCGGATGGGAGGGAATTCCAATGGCTACACCTTC

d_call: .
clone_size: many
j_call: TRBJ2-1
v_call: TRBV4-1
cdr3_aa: CASSQLGSGYNEQFF
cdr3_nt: TGCGCCAGCAGCCAACTCGGGTCGGGCTACAATGAGCAGTTCTTC

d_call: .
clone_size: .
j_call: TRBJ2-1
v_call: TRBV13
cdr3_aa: CASSFPTESSYNEQFF
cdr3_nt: TGTGCCAGCAGCTTTCCGACAGAGAGCTCCTACAATGAGCAGTTCTTC

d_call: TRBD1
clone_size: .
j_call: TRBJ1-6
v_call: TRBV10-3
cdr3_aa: CAISGQGTSPLHF
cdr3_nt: TGTGCCATCAGTGGACAGGGGACTTCACCCCTCCACTTT

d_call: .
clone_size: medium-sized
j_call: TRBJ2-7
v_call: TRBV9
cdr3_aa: CASSVVAYEQYF
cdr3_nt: TGTGCCAGCAGCGTAGTAGCCTACGAGCAGTACTTC

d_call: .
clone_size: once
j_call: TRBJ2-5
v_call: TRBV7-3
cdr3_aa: CASSGRQETQYF
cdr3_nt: TGTGCCAGCAGCGGAAGGCAAGAGACCCAGTACTTC

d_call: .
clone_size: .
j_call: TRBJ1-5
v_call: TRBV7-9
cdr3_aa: CASSSTQQIGPQHF
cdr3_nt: TGTGCCAGCAGTTCCACCCAACAGATCGGGCCCCAGCATTTT

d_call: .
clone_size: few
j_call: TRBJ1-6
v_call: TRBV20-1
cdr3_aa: CSASLKTGSDSPLHF
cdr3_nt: TGCAGTGCTAGCCTAAAAACAGGGTCGGATTCACCCCTCCACTTT

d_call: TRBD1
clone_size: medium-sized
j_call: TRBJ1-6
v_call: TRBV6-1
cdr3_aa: CASRGTGNSPLHF
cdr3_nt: TGTGCCAGCAGGGGGACAGGTAATTCACCCCTCCACTTT